The clone carrying this T cell receptor (beta chain) was seen a handful of times. No antigen is known for it. This sample was included in a study of identical twins. Addition of a universal primer site occurred through template switching, and cDNA carried unique molecular identifiers. From the 5' RACE reads, TCRdb called clonotypes with MiXCR, one entry per CDR3 protein. The sample holds around 470,000 distinct CDR3 sequences, 12% to 15% seen once. Study-wide points: The abundant beta clonotypes from cord blood had fewer insertions, and memory repertoires had none of this.

This CDR3 region has 13 residues. From germline, CDR1 is SGHRS and CDR2 YFSETQ. Trimming left V 1 base short and J 5 bases short, with 9 bases between. Separately, the same data were catalogued under a study of yellow fever vaccine responses in identical twins.

Sequenced input: CD4+ T cells sorted from blood. The chain carries TRBV5-1 and TRBJ1-2; the D is unclear. This receptor was obtained from a woman under 30 in good health. The CDR3 DNA reads TGCGCCAGCAGCTTGTCAGATGCGTATGGCTACACCTTC. Translated, it gives CASSLSDAYGYTF.